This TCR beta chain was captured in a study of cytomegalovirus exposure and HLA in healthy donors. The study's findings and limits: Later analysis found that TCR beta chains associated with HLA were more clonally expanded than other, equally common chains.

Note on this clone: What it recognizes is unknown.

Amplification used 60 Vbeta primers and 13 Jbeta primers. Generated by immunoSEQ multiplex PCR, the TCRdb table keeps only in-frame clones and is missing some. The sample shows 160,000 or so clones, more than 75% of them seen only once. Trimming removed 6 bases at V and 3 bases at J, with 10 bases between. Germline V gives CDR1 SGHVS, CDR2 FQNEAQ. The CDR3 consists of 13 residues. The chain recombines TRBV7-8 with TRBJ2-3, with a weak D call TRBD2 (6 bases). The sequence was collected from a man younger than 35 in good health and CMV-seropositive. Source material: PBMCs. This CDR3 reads CASSGGVTDTQYF. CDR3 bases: TGTGCCAGCAGTGGAGGGGTTACAGATACGCAGTATTTT.